This record covers a single TCR beta chain. Its antigen remains unidentified. CDR1 and CDR2 from the germline V gene are MRHNA and SNTAGT. V lost 6 bases to trimming and J lost 2 bases, with 12 bases between them. This CDR3 is 14 amino acids long. The data were produced by immunoSEQ multiplex PCR, yet TCRdb's version contains in-frame clones alone and is incomplete. This sample has approximately 500,000 clones; over 70% occur once, and the top ten carry about 12%. This entry is derived from a study of shared clonotypes between healthy human individuals. Whole-study context: Aged 18 to 49, the donors were a couple of women and a few men. General study results and limits: Sampling involved blood alone; tissue repertoires likely differ.

This rearrangement joins TRBV6-4 to TRBJ2-3; D tentatively fits TRBD1 or TRBD2 (5 bases each). The sample was PBMCs. This receptor was taken from a middle-aged woman in good health. Some clones in this sample may be carry-over from other donors' samples. CDR3 nucleotide sequence: TGTGCCAGCAGGCTCGGGACCGTCACAGATACGCAGTATTTT. This sequence encodes CASRLGTVTDTQYF.